A selection of T cell receptor beta chains follows, all from one sample in a study of radiation and T cells in renal cell carcinoma. Using immunoSEQ multiplex PCR, the repertoire was profiled, and TCRdb retains in-frame clones only, with some absent. The top ten clones hold around 17% of a sample with 120,000 to 150,000 clones, about 86% of them seen once. The material sequenced was blood, taken from a patient whose treatment included radiotherapy and nephrectomy. These receptors originate from a woman aged 50 to 65 with renal cell carcinoma. Both conserved end residues are part of each CDR3.

v_call,j_call,cdr3_aa
TRBV5-1,TRBJ2-1,CASSWTGGESAEQFF
TRBV7-9,TRBJ2-4,CASSLGAGLAKNIQYF
TRBV4-2,TRBJ2-5,CASSPEGGDQETQYF
TRBV6-1,TRBJ2-7,CASSGDRGYEQYF
TRBV5-1,TRBJ2-1,CASSLGVYNEQFF
TRBV5-6,TRBJ2-5,CASSWSGSSWETQYF
TRBV7-2,TRBJ2-5,CASSLGGSGAAQETQYF
TRBV28,TRBJ2-1,CASSLTAVNEQFF
TRBV29-1,TRBJ2-7,CSATGTGAREQYF
TRBV30,TRBJ2-1,CAWSVNGDDEQFF
TRBV21-1,TRBJ2-4,CASSKVRGNYIQYF
TRBV9,TRBJ1-1,CASSVGVSMNTEAFF
TRBV6-5,TRBJ2-7,CASSYSSSYEQYF
TRBV25-1,TRBJ2-3,CASSDTSGKSDTQYF
TRBV7-2,TRBJ1-2,CASSPQRLKSYTF
TRBV6-4,TRBJ1-4,CASSDGGADNEKLFF
TRBV15,TRBJ2-6,CATSRDPIRAGANVLTF
TRBV7-2,TRBJ1-3,CASSPRAASGNTIYF
TRBV10-2,TRBJ1-5,CASSDLETGWAQPQHF
TRBV14,TRBJ2-3,CASSQDTTSTDTQYF
TRBV4-3,TRBJ2-7,CASSQEVGQGVSYEQYF
TRBV28,TRBJ2-6,CASRLGGANVLTF
TRBV14,TRBJ2-1,CASSHFTSGSYYNEQFF
TRBV19,TRBJ2-7,CASRSSQGAYEQYF
TRBV11-3,TRBJ2-7,CASSLGQRAAHEQYF
TRBV4-1,TRBJ1-1,CASSQGPDDSPLKLF
TRBV5-1,TRBJ2-1,CASSFDRSSGNEQFF
TRBV6-6,TRBJ1-5,CASSSDSLIGSQHF
TRBV4-3,TRBJ2-3,CASSRTGRSSTDTQYF
TRBV6-5,TRBJ1-2,CASSYLTKGSGYTF
TRBV5-5,TRBJ1-1,CASSLLGGANTEAFF
TRBV10-1,TRBJ2-1,CASSEAGVDFNEQFF
TRBV7-9,TRBJ1-1,CASRLQGGLTEAFF
TRBV7-9,TRBJ1-4,CASSPPQGREKLFF
TRBV5-1,TRBJ2-3,CASSLMTGADTQYF
TRBV18,TRBJ1-5,CASSPQRGSNQPQHF
TRBV18,TRBJ1-4,CASSSQSQAKNEKLFF
TRBV4-1,TRBJ1-5,CASSQRQGGNQPQHF
TRBV5-1,TRBJ1-4,CASSSQGVTNEKLFF
TRBV2,TRBJ2-2,CASTTGADTGELFF
TRBV14,TRBJ2-1,CASSPRLAWNEQFF
TRBV6-5,TRBJ1-3,CASSRGQLSGNTIYF
TRBV5-1,TRBJ1-3,CASSLAGYGNTIYF
TRBV5-1,TRBJ1-4,CASSTGGLGEKLFF
TRBV20-1,TRBJ1-1,CSARDSPEAFF
TRBV6-5,TRBJ2-7,CASRTGRLGSYEQYF
TRBV2,TRBJ2-7,CASSLIRSYEQYF
TRBV5-4,TRBJ2-6,CASSRTSAYGANVLTF
TRBV13,TRBJ2-7,CASSKGGGYEQYF
TRBV27,TRBJ2-3,CASSFAGRDTQYF
TRBV19,TRBJ2-3,CASSTGVTDTQYF
TRBV29-1,TRBJ1-1,CSVGLNTEAFF
TRBV5-4,TRBJ1-1,CASRLDRGNTEAFF
TRBV2,TRBJ2-4,CASRVEIENIQYF
TRBV18,TRBJ2-2,CASSPGRAANTGELFF
TRBV19,TRBJ1-2,CASNQGGGGNGYTF